What follows is one T cell receptor beta chain and its context. Its specificity is unknown. From the germline J gene comes the end of the CDR3, since the read stops 3 residues before it. The record originates from a study of Tregs in tolerant kidney transplant recipients. Sequenced by immunoSEQ multiplex PCR; TCRdb stores in-frame clones only, minus some. This sample's clone table lists more than 45,000 clones. Germline V gene sequence: CDR1 LNHDA, CDR2 SQIVND (reference sequence). J gave up 3 bases and V 10 bases, and 5 bases lay outside the gene matches. The CDR3 contains 12 residues. Thawed PBMCs were FACS-sorted into unstimulated CD4+CD25+CD127- regulatory T cells, CD4+CD25- non-regulatory cells, CD4 and CD8 cells. Findings of the study overall: Tregs expanded with activated donor B cells seemed most donor-specific. Validation in larger populations is needed because few patients were studied. Tolerant patients' donor-specific Tregs expanded beyond overall Tregs, suggesting antigen-driven growth.

The rearrangement uses TRBV19 and TRBJ1-1, with 7 bases lining up with TRBD1. The sample in question was CD4+ T cells from blood, obtained before the transplant. The source of this sequence is a human donor who received a combined kidney and bone marrow transplant. The sequenced CDR3 bases are TGTGCCACGAACAGGGGACACACTGAA. It codes for CATNRGHTE. The whole CDR3 sequence is CATNRGHTEAFF.